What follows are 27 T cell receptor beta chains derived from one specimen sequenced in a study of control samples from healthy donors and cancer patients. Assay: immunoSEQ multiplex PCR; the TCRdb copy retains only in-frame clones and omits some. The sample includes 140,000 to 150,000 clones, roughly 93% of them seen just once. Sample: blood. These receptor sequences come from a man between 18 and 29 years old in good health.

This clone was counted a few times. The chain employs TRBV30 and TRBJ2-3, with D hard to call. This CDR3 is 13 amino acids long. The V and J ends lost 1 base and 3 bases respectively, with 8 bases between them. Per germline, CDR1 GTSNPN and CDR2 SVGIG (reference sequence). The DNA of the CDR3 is TGTGCCTGGAGTGGCAGCTATACAGATACGCAGTATTTT. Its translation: CAWSGSYTDTQYF.

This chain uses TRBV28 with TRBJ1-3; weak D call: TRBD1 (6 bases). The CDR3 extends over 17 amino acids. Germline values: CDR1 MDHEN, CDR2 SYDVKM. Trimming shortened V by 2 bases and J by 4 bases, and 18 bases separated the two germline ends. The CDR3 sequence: CASSLVLRDITGNTIYF. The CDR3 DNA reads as TGTGCCAGCAGTTTAGTATTGCGGGACATAACGGGAAACACCATATATTTT.

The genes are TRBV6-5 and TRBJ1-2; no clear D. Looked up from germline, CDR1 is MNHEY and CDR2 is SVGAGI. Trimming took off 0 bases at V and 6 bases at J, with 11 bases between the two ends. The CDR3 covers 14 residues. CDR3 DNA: TGTGCCAGCAGTTACTCGGCCATAGGCAATGGCTACACCTTC. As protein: CASSYSAIGNGYTF.

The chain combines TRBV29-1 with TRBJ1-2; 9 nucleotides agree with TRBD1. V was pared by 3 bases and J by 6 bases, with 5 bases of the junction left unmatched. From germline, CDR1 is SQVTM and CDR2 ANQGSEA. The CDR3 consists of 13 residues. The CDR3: CSVEHRGQNGYTF. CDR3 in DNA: TGCAGCGTTGAGCACAGGGGGCAGAATGGCTACACCTTC.

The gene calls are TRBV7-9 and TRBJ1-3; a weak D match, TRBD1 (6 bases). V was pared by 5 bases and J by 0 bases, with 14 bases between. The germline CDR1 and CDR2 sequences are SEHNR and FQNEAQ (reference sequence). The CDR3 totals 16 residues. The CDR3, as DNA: TGTGCCAGCAGCCCCCATCTGACAGGCTCTGGAAACACCATATATTTT. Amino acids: CASSPHLTGSGNTIYF.

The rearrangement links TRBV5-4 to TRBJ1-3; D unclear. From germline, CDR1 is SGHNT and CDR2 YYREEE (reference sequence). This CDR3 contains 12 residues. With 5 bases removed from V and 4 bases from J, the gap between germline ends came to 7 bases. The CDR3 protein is CASSLGGNTIYF. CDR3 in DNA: TGTGCCAGCAGTCTGGGGGGAAACACCATATATTTT.

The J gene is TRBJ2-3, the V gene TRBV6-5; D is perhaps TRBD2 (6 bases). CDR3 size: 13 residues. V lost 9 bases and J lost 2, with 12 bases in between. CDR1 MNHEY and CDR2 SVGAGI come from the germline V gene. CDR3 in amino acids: CASQRGNTDTQYF. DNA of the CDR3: TGTGCCAGTCAACGGGGGAACACAGATACGCAGTATTTT.

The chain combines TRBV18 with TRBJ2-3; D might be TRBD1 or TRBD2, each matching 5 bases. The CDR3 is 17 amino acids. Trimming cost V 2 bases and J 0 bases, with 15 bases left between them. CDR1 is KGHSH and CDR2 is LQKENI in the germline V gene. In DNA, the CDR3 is TGTGCCAGCTCACCAGGGGGAGAGGCCGCTAGCACAGATACGCAGTATTTT. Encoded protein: CASSPGGEAASTDTQYF.

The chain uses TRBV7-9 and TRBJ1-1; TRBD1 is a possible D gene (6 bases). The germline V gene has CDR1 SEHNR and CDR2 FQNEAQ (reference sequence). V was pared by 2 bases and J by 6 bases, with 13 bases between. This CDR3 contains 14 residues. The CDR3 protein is CASSLLGAGSEAFF. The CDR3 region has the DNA TGTGCCAGCAGCTTATTGGGGGCAGGGTCTGAAGCTTTCTTT. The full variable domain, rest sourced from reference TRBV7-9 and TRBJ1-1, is DTGVSQNPRHKITKRGQNVTFRCDPISEHNRLYWYRQTLGQGPEFLTYFQNEAQLEKSRLLSDRFSAERPKGSFSTLEIQRTEQGDSAMYLCASSLLGAGSEAFFGQGTRLTVV.

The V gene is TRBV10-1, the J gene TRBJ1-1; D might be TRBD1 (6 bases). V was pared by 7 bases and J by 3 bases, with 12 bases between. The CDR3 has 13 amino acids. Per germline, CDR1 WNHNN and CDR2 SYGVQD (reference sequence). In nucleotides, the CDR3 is TGCGCCAGCAATCAGGGGCTGGACACTGAAGCTTTCTTT. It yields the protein CASNQGLDTEAFF.

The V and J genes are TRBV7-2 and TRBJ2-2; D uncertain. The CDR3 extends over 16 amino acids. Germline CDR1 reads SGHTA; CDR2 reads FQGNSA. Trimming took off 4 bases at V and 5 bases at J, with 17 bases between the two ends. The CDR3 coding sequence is TGTGCCAGCAGCTCACCCGTTGGACGAGGTACCGGGGAGCTGTTTTTT. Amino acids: CASSSPVGRGTGELFF.

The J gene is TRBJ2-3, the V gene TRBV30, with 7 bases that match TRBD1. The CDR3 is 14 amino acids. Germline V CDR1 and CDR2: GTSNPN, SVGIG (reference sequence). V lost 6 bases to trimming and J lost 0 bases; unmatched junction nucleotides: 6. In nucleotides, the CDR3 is TGTGCCTGCTTGGGACAGACCAGCACAGATACGCAGTATTTT. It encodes CACLGQTSTDTQYF.

CDR3 sequence reads: CASGTLTVTGELFF. The CDR3 region has the DNA TGTGCCAGCGGGACACTGACAGTCACCGGGGAGCTGTTTTTT. The J gene is TRBJ2-2, the V gene TRBV6-5; D perhaps matches TRBD1 (6 bases). Germline V CDR1 and CDR2: MNHEY, SVGAGI. V was trimmed by 8 bases and J by 4 bases, leaving 14 bases between them. The CDR3 covers 14 residues.

CDR3 sequence: CASSLAALDEQYF. The CDR3 nucleotides are TGTGCCAGCAGTTTGGCAGCCCTGGACGAGCAGTACTTC. The rearrangement uses TRBV27 and TRBJ2-7, with D unclear. Germline V CDR1 and CDR2: MNHEY, SMNVEV (reference sequence). The CDR3 runs to 13 residues. V lost 3 bases and J 5 bases, leaving 11 bases between the germline ends.

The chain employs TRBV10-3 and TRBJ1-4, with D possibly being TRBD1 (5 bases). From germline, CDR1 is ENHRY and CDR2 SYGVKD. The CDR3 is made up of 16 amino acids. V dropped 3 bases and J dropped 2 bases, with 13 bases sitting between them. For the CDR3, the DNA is TGTGCCATCAGTGATCTGGGGGAGGAGACTAATGAAAAACTGTTTTTT. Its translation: CAISDLGEETNEKLFF.

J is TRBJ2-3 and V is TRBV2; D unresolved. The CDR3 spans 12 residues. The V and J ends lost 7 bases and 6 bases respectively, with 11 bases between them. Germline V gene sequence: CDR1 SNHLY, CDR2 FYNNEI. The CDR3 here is CASNWMGDTQYF. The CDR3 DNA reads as TGTGCCAGCAACTGGATGGGGGATACGCAGTATTTT.

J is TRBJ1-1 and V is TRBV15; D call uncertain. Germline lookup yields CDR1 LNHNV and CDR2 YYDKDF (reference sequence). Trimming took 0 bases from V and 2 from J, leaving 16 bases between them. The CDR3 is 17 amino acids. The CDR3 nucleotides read TGTGCCACCAGCAGAGATCCCACCATTAGATTTAACACTGAAGCTTTCTTT. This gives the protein CATSRDPTIRFNTEAFF.

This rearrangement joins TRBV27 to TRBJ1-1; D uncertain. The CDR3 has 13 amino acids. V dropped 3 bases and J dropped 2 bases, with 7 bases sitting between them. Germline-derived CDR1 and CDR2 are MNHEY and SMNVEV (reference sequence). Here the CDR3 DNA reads TGTGCCAGCAGTTTTGCCGGCAACACTGAAGCTTTCTTT. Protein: CASSFAGNTEAFF.

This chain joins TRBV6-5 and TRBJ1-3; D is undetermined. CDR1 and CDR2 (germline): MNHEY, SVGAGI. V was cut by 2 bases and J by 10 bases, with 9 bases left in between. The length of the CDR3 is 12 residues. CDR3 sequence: CASSYQRRTIYF. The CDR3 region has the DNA TGTGCCAGCAGTTACCAACGCAGGACCATATATTTT.

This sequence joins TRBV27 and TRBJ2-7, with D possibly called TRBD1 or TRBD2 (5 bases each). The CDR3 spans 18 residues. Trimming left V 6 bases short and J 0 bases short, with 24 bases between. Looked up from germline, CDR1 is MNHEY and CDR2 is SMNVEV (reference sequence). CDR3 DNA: TGTGCCAGCAGGGGACCTAGCTACCTCCCCCCTTACTCCTACGAGCAGTACTTC. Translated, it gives CASRGPSYLPPYSYEQYF.

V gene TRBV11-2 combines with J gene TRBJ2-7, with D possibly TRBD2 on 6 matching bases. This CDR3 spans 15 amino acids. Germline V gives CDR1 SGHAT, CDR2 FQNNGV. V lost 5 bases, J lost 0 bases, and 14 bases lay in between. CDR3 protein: CASSPVSGSSYEQYF. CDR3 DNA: TGTGCCAGCAGCCCGGTTAGCGGAAGCTCCTACGAGCAGTACTTC. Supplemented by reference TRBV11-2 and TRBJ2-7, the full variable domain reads EAGVAQSPRYKIIEKRQSVAFWCNPISGHATLYWYQQILGQGPKLLIQFQNNGVVDDSQLPKDRFSAERLKGVDSTLKIQPAKLEDSAVYLCASSPVSGSSYEQYFGPGTRLTVT.

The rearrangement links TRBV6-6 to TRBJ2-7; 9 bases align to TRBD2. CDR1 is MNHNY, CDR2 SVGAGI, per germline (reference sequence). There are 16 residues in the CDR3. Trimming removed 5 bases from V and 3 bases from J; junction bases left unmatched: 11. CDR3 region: CASSRAGGPFHYEQYF. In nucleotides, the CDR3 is TGTGCCAGCAGTCGAGCGGGAGGCCCTTTCCACTACGAGCAGTACTTC.

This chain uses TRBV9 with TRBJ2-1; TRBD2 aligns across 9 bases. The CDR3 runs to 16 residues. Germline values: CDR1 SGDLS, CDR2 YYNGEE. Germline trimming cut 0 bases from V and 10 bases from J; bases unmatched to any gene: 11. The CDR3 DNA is TGTGCCAGCAGCGTAGTAGCGGGAGTGGGGGCGAGGGAGCAGTTCTTC. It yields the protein CASSVVAGVGAREQFF.

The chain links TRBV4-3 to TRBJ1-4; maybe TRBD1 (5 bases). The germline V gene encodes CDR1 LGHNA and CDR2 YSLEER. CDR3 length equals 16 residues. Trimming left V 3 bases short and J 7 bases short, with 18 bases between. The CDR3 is CASSQERRGGLEKLFF. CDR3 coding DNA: TGCGCCAGCAGCCAGGAGCGACGGGGGGGACTTGAAAAACTGTTTTTT.

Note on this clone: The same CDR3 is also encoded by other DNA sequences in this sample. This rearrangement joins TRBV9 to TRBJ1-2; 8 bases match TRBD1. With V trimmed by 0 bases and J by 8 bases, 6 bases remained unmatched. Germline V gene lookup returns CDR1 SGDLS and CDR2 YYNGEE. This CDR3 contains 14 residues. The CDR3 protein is CASSVGQGARGYTF. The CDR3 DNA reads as TGTGCCAGCAGCGTAGGTCAGGGGGCGCGGGGCTACACCTTC.

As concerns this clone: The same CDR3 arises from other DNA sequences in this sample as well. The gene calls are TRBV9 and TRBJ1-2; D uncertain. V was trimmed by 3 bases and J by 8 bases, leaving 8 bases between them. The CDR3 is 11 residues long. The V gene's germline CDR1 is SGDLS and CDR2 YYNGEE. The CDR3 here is CASSALGGYTF. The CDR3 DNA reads TGTGCCAGCAGCGCCCTTGGCGGCTACACCTTC.

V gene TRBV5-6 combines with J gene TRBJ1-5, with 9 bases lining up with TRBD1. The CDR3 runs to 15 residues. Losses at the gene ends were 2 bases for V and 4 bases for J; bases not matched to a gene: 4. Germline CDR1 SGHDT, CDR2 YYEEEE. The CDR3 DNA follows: TGTGCCAGCAGCTTCCGGGACAGGGAGAATCAGCCCCAGCATTTT. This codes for CASSFRDRENQPQHF. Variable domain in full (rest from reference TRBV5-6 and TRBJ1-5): DAGVTQSPTHLIKTRGQQVTLRCSPKSGHDTVSWYQQALGQGPQFIFQYYEEEERQRGNFPDRFSGHQFPNYSSELNVNALLLGDSALYLCASSFRDRENQPQHFGDGTRLSIL.